This is a list of T cell receptor beta chains from one sample in a study of T cells in Graves' hyperthyroidism and ophthalmopathy. TCRdb recomputed calls from the multiplex PCR reads with MiXCR, one row per CDR3 protein. This table has hundreds of thousands of distinct CDR3 sequences, more than 12% appearing once. Source material: blood. Receptors originate from a woman in her forties or fifties with Graves' ophthalmopathy. Each CDR3 is given with its conserved first and last residue. A D gene is named only where the DNA matches it firmly. Clone size appears in some rows only: once, few, many, or a class for an expanded clone.

many	TRBJ2-1	TRBD2	TRBV6-1	CASAQSLANYNEQFF	TGTGCCAGCGCCCAATCACTAGCGAACTACAATGAGCAGTTCTTC
many	TRBJ1-1	NA	TRBV6-1	CASSPYGGSGEAFF	TGTGCCAGCAGCCCTTACGGGGGAAGTGGTGAAGCTTTCTTT
NA	TRBJ2-1	NA	TRBV20-1	CSASPPVSRERGVRNEQFF	TGCAGTGCTAGTCCTCCTGTTAGTCGGGAGAGAGGGGTTAGGAATGAGCAGTTCTTC
many	TRBJ1-2	NA	TRBV7-2	CASSLETTYYGYTF	TGTGCCAGCAGCTTAGAAACCACCTACTATGGCTACACCTTC
NA	TRBJ2-2	NA	TRBV6-5	CASSYLAPNTGELFF	TGTGCCAGCAGTTACCTAGCGCCGAACACCGGGGAGCTGTTTTTT
NA	TRBJ1-3	NA	TRBV20-1	CSAVGVSGNTIYF	TGCAGTGCCGTAGGGGTTTCTGGAAACACCATATATTTT
NA	TRBJ2-5	NA	TRBV28	CACSLSVGERKTQYF	TGTGCCTGCAGTTTATCAGTAGGGGAGAGGAAGACCCAGTACTTC
few	TRBJ2-7	NA	TRBV6-1	CASSAGTYEQYF	TGTGCCAGCAGTGCAGGAACCTACGAGCAGTACTTC
many	TRBJ2-1	TRBD2	TRBV2	CASRNGLAGIAYNEQFF	TGTGCCAGCAGAAACGGACTAGCAGGGATTGCCTACAATGAGCAGTTCTTC
few	TRBJ1-6	TRBD1	TRBV12-3/TRBV12-4	CASSLTGGQSPLHF	TGTGCCAGCAGTCTTACAGGGGGCCAATCACCCCTCCACTTT
few	TRBJ2-1	TRBD2	TRBV7-9	CASSLARTSGYNEQFF	TGTGCCAGCAGCTTAGCGCGGACTAGCGGCTACAATGAGCAGTTCTTC
NA	TRBJ1-1	NA	TRBV19	CASSRRQTSTEAFF	TGTGCCAGTAGTAGACGACAGACTTCCACTGAAGCTTTCTTT
NA	TRBJ2-1	NA	TRBV20-1	CIGEGIHNEQFF	TGCATTGGCGAGGGAATCCACAATGAGCAGTTCTTC
NA	TRBJ2-5	NA	TRBV12-3/TRBV12-4	CASRAIDQETQYF	TGTGCCAGCAGGGCGATTGACCAAGAGACCCAGTACTTC
many	TRBJ2-7	TRBD2	TRBV10-3	CATRTSGNSYEQYF	TGTGCCACCCGGACTAGCGGAAACTCCTACGAGCAGTACTTC
once	TRBJ2-2	NA	TRBV29-1	CSVGQPGTGELFF	TGCAGCGTTGGGCAACCGGGGACCGGGGAGCTGTTTTTT
few	TRBJ2-1	TRBD2	TRBV24-1	CATSEPGRDNEQFF	TGTGCCACCAGTGAACCTGGGAGGGACAATGAGCAGTTCTTC
few	TRBJ2-5	TRBD1	TRBV28	CARRIRGRETQYF	TGTGCCCGCAGAATCAGGGGGCGGGAGACCCAGTACTTC
many	TRBJ2-5	TRBD2	TRBV7-7	CASSSNSPTSAETQYF	TGTGCTAGCAGCTCCAATAGCCCAACTAGCGCGGAGACCCAGTACTTC
few	TRBJ1-3	NA	TRBV28	CASSLLSGGTTIYF	TGTGCCAGCAGTTTATTAAGTGGGGGAACCACCATATATTTT
many	TRBJ1-5	NA	TRBV5-5	CASSRSGSSQPQHF	TGTGCCAGCAGCCGCTCGGGCAGCAGCCAGCCCCAGCATTTT
NA	TRBJ1-4	NA	TRBV29-1	CSVDGGSNEKLFF	TGCAGCGTTGACGGTGGATCTAATGAAAAACTGTTTTTT
NA	TRBJ2-6	NA	TRBV18	CASSLQGAFGANVLTF	TGTGCCAGCTCATTACAGGGCGCCTTTGGGGCCAACGTCCTGACTTTC
few	TRBJ2-1	NA	TRBV5-1	CASSLVQFNEQFF	TGCGCCAGCAGCTTGGTACAGTTCAATGAGCAGTTCTTC
many	TRBJ1-1	NA	TRBV11-3	CASISSRGNTEAFF	TGTGCCAGCATCAGTTCCCGGGGGAACACTGAAGCTTTCTTT
many	TRBJ2-1	TRBD1	TRBV11-3	CASSVRQGAYNEQFF	TGTGCCAGCAGCGTAAGACAGGGGGCTTACAATGAGCAGTTCTTC
NA	TRBJ2-1	NA	TRBV6-2/TRBV6-3	CASPPYGESGDEQFF	TGTGCCAGCCCACCCTACGGGGAGTCCGGGGATGAGCAGTTCTTC
NA	TRBJ1-4	NA	TRBV24-1	CATSDGGGGNEKLFF	TGTGCCACCAGTGATGGGGGCGGTGGTAATGAAAAACTGTTTTTT
few	TRBJ1-6	NA	TRBV6-2/TRBV6-3	CASSKQEPRLHF	TGTGCCAGCAGTAAACAGGAACCACGCCTCCACTTT
NA	TRBJ1-3	TRBD1	TRBV28	CASRQGALLPYF	TGTGCCAGCAGACAGGGGGCCCTACTCCCATATTTT
many	TRBJ2-5	NA	TRBV5-1	CASSLVQGETQYF	TGCGCCAGCAGCTTGGTTCAGGGGGAGACCCAGTACTTC
NA	TRBJ2-3	TRBD1	TRBV20-1	CSARDKRTGPTDTQYF	TGCAGTGCTAGAGATAAAAGGACAGGGCCCACAGATACGCAGTATTTT
many	TRBJ2-1	NA	TRBV2	CASSVAGDGNEQFF	TGTGCCAGCAGTGTTGCAGGGGACGGCAATGAGCAGTTCTTC
few	TRBJ2-7	TRBD1	TRBV5-1	CASSWGQDRTYEQYF	TGCGCCAGCAGTTGGGGACAGGACCGGACCTACGAGCAGTACTTC
many	TRBJ2-2	NA	TRBV5-1	CASREQDANTGELFF	TGCGCCAGCAGGGAACAGGACGCGAACACCGGGGAGCTGTTTTTT
many	TRBJ2-2	NA	TRBV2	CASSDGLRSNTGELFF	TGTGCCAGCAGTGACGGGCTTAGGTCGAACACCGGGGAGCTGTTTTTT
many	TRBJ1-2	NA	TRBV6-2/TRBV6-3	CASRGQNYGYTF	TGTGCCAGCAGAGGACAGAACTATGGCTACACCTTC
many	TRBJ2-7	TRBD1	TRBV29-1	CSVVGRGSEQYF	TGCAGCGTTGTTGGCAGGGGGAGCGAGCAGTACTTC
many	TRBJ2-7	NA	TRBV12-3/TRBV12-4	CASSPAKQVNSYEQYF	TGTGCCAGCAGCCCGGCCAAACAGGTGAACTCCTACGAGCAGTACTTC
many	TRBJ2-7	NA	TRBV20-1	CSARDVASANTAYEQYF	TGCAGTGCTAGAGATGTGGCTAGCGCGAATACCGCCTACGAGCAGTACTTC
many	TRBJ2-3	NA	TRBV27	CASADPSADTQYF	TGTGCCAGCGCTGATCCCAGTGCAGATACGCAGTATTTT
many	TRBJ2-7	TRBD2	TRBV7-6	CASSPPGLVGYEQYF	TGTGCCAGCAGCCCACCGGGACTAGTAGGTTACGAGCAGTACTTC
many	TRBJ2-2	TRBD1	TRBV7-2	CASSHWTGYTGELFF	TGTGCCAGCAGCCACTGGACAGGGTACACCGGGGAGCTGTTTTTT